One and the same sample provided the 28 T cell receptor beta chains below, sequenced in a study of blood T cells in healthy people across ages. A second about 7 to 12 cycle PCR used barcoded and J-beta primers. TCRdb re-called the 5' RACE reads through MiXCR, storing one row per CDR3 protein. The sample lists 650,000 to 800,000 distinct CDR3 sequences; under 45% were seen once. The sample consisted of blood. These receptors were taken from a man aged 60 to 75 in good health.

The chain joins TRBV28 to TRBJ2-5, with D tentatively TRBD1 (6 bases). Germline V gene sequence: CDR1 MDHEN, CDR2 SYDVKM. The ends were cut back, 6 bases at V and 5 bases at J, with 10 bases in the middle. The CDR3 runs 12 residues. The CDR3 loop reads CASRDSFETQYF. The CDR3, as DNA: TGTGCCAGCAGGGACAGTTTCGAGACCCAGTACTTC.

Note on this clonotype: The junction shows a germline mismatch at one end, possibly a read error. V usage is TRBV10-3 and J usage is TRBJ2-3, with TRBD2 identical over 8 bases. Germline CDR1 is ENHRY and CDR2 is SYGVKD. The CDR3 contains 18 residues. This chain's CDR3 is CTISEKGGVLAGTDTQYF. The CDR3, as DNA: TGTACCATCAGTGAGAAAGGGGGAGTACTAGCGGGCACAGATACGCAGTATTTT.

The chain couples TRBV7-9 to TRBJ2-3; D call uncertain. Germline-derived CDR1 and CDR2 are SEHNR and FQNEAQ (reference sequence). V dropped 1 base and J dropped 0 bases, with 11 bases sitting between them. The CDR3 consists of 16 residues. The CDR3 DNA reads TGTGCCAGCAGCTTAGGCGAAGCGACGAGCACAGATACGCAGTATTTT. Amino acids: CASSLGEATSTDTQYF.

The chain links TRBV6-2 or TRBV6-3 to TRBJ2-1; 8 bases agree with TRBD2. The CDR3 sequence is 13 residues long. Germline CDR1 reads MNHEY; CDR2 reads SVGEGT. Unmatched junction bases numbered 8, after V lost 11 bases and J lost 5 bases. DNA for the CDR3: TGTGCCGCCCGGGGGCGGGGGGACAATGAGCAGTTCTTC. The encoded protein is CAARGRGDNEQFF.

J is TRBJ1-6 and V is TRBV3-1; D is perhaps TRBD1 (6 bases). Germline values: CDR1 LGHDT, CDR2 YNNKEL (reference sequence). CDR3 length: 15 amino acids. Trimming took off 0 bases at V and 14 bases at J, with 17 bases between the two ends. DNA of the CDR3: TGTGCCAGCAGCCAAGATCGGGGGACATCAAAAACCCTCCACTTT. Protein product: CASSQDRGTSKTLHF.

This chain uses TRBV7-2 with TRBJ1-6; tentative D call: TRBD1 (5 bases). Germline loops: CDR1 SGHTA, CDR2 FQGNSA. V lost 8 bases to trimming and J lost 9 bases, with 20 bases between them. This CDR3 has 15 residues. The CDR3 spells CASRPGAPFSSPLHF. As DNA, the CDR3 is TGTGCCAGCCGACCCGGGGCGCCCTTTTCTTCACCCCTCCACTTT. The whole variable domain, remainder taken from reference TRBV7-2 and TRBJ1-6, is GAGVSQSPSNKVTEKGKDVELRCDPISGHTALYWYRQSLGQGLEFLIYFQGNSAPDKSGLPSDRFSAERTGGSVSTLTIQRTQQEDSAVYLCASRPGAPFSSPLHFGNGTRLTVT.

This clonotype showed up just a few times. The CDR3 is CASSTRGLYGYTF. The CDR3 bases are TGTGCCAGCAGCACAAGAGGTCTCTATGGCTACACCTTC. The chain joins TRBV7-9 to TRBJ1-2; no definite D call. The CDR3 runs 13 residues. V lost 5 bases and J 4 bases, leaving 11 bases between the germline ends. CDR1 SEHNR and CDR2 FQNEAQ come from the germline V gene (reference sequence).

V gene TRBV3-1 combines with J gene TRBJ2-1; D call uncertain. The V end was cut by 0 bases, the J end by 5 bases, with 2 bases between. The germline V gene has CDR1 LGHDT and CDR2 YNNKEL (reference sequence). CDR3 length: 12 residues. The CDR3 is CASSQEHNEQFF. The CDR3, as DNA: TGTGCCAGCAGCCAAGAGCACAATGAGCAGTTCTTC.

The sample holds a few counts of this clonotype. The chain has TRBV20-1 and TRBJ2-1, with TRBD2 matching over 7 bases. In germline, CDR1 is DFQATT, CDR2 SNEGSKA (reference sequence). Losses at the gene ends were 0 bases for V and 1 base for J; bases not matched to a gene: 3. This CDR3 comprises 15 residues. CDR3 DNA sequence: TGCAGTGCTAGAGATATGGGGGGGTCCTACAATGAGCAGTTCTTC. It is translated as CSARDMGGSYNEQFF.

This clonotype was seen a few times. The V gene is TRBV12-3 or TRBV12-4, the J gene TRBJ2-7; TRBD2 aligns across 11 bases. V lost 5 bases and J lost 6; bases outside the gene matches: 9. This CDR3 contains 15 residues. CDR3 amino acids: CASSPRTSGFGEQYF. In DNA, the CDR3 is TGTGCCAGCAGTCCGCGGACTAGCGGGTTCGGCGAGCAGTACTTC.

This clonotype was seen a single time. This chain links TRBV11-2 with TRBJ1-4, with D possibly TRBD1 on 5 matching bases. The CDR3 extends over 15 amino acids. Germline V gene sequence: CDR1 SGHAT, CDR2 FQNNGV. V lost 3 bases to trimming and J lost 3 bases, with 11 bases between them. CDR3 sequence (DNA): TGTGCCAGCAGCTTCTCCGGGACCGCTAATGAAAAACTGTTTTTT. Protein sequence: CASSFSGTANEKLFF.

This clonotype appeared a few times. The V and J genes are TRBV12-3 or TRBV12-4 and TRBJ2-7; maybe TRBD2 (6 bases). V was trimmed by 3 bases and J by 6 bases, leaving 12 bases between them. This CDR3 is 13 amino acids long. CDR3 nucleotides: TGTGCCAGCAGTTTGGCAGGGACTCGCGAGCAGTACTTC. Amino acid sequence: CASSLAGTREQYF.

The chain carries TRBV7-9 and TRBJ2-1; 8 nucleotides match TRBD2. Germline V gene data show CDR1 as SEHNR and CDR2 as FQNEAQ (reference sequence). The CDR3 covers 15 residues. Losses at the gene ends were 2 bases for V and 7 bases for J; bases not matched to a gene: 7. CDR3 DNA sequence: TGTGCCAGCAGCTTATGGCGGGGGGTCTTGAATGAGCAGTTCTTC. It encodes CASSLWRGVLNEQFF.

V gene TRBV13 combines with J gene TRBJ2-7, with D perhaps matching TRBD1 (5 bases). Germline CDR1 reads PRHDT; CDR2 reads FYEKMQ (reference sequence). CDR3 length: 15 residues. Trimming stripped 3 bases from V and 2 bases from J, with 14 bases between. The CDR3 protein is CASSFLGQRAYEQYF. In DNA form, the CDR3 reads TGTGCCAGCAGCTTTTTGGGGCAGCGAGCCTACGAGCAGTACTTC. Complete variable domain (other parts from reference TRBV13 and TRBJ2-7): AAGVIQSPRHLIKEKRETATLKCYPIPRHDTVYWYQQGPGQDPQFLISFYEKMQSDKGSIPDRFSAQQFSDYHSELNMSSLELGDSALYFCASSFLGQRAYEQYFGPGTRLTVT.

This clonotype was detected a few times. The chain is built from TRBV11-2 and TRBJ2-7; 8 bases map to TRBD1. Trimming took 5 bases from V and 3 from J; bases not matched to a gene: 6. The germline CDR1 and CDR2 sequences are SGHAT and FQNNGV. The CDR3 loop spans 14 amino acids. The CDR3 loop is CASSLDRENYEQYF. The CDR3 DNA reads TGTGCCAGCAGCCTGGACAGGGAGAACTACGAGCAGTACTTC.

The rearrangement uses TRBV28 and TRBJ1-1; TRBD1 might be the D (5 bases). In germline, CDR1 is MDHEN, CDR2 SYDVKM. Trimming removed 3 bases from V and 11 bases from J, with 19 bases in between. The CDR3 contains 14 residues. CDR3 sequence (DNA): TGTGCCAGCAGTTTCGGGGCTGGAGGGTCAATGGCTTTCTTT. Translation: CASSFGAGGSMAFF.

This clonotype was observed a few times. This rearrangement joins TRBV6-1 to TRBJ1-2; possible D gene TRBD1, 6 bases. Germline values: CDR1 MNHNS, CDR2 SASEGT. This CDR3 is built from 15 residues. The V end lost 1 base, the J end lost 5 bases, and 14 bases lay between the germline ends. CDR3 DNA sequence: TGTGCCAGCAGTGAAGGCAGGGGCTTACGGTATGGCTACACCTTC. This encodes CASSEGRGLRYGYTF.

This clonotype has at least ten counts. V usage is TRBV3-1 and J usage is TRBJ1-6; no firm D call. Trimming stripped 0 bases from V and 7 bases from J, with 4 bases between. The CDR3 is 13 amino acids. Per the germline V gene, CDR1 is LGHDT and CDR2 is YNNKEL (reference sequence). The CDR3 loop reads CASSQDRNSPLHF. CDR3 sequence (DNA): TGTGCCAGCAGCCAAGATCGGAATTCACCCCTCCACTTT.

V and J are TRBV28 and TRBJ2-6, with D unresolved. Looked up from germline, CDR1 is MDHEN and CDR2 is SYDVKM. Trimming left V 5 bases short and J 3 bases short, with 8 bases between. The CDR3 has 14 residues. In DNA, the CDR3 is TGTGCCAGCAGTGTAAGGCTTGGGGCCAACGTCCTGACTTTC. The encoded protein is CASSVRLGANVLTF.

The rearrangement joins TRBV6-5 to TRBJ1-4; possible D gene TRBD1, 5 bases. CDR1 is MNHEY, CDR2 SVGAGI, per germline. CDR3 length: 14 residues. V lost 2 bases and J 10 bases, leaving 14 bases between the germline ends. CDR3 DNA sequence: TGTGCCAGCAGTTACGGGCAGGGTCGAGGAAAACTGTTTTTT. Encoded protein: CASSYGQGRGKLFF.

This chain joins TRBV7-2 and TRBJ2-3; 9 bases line up with TRBD2. V trimming: 6 bases; J trimming: 5 bases; junction bases outside the gene matches: 9. Germline values: CDR1 SGHTA, CDR2 FQGNSA. The length of the CDR3 is 15 residues. CDR3 coding DNA: TGTGCCAGCAGTTTACGCGGGGGGGCTGGAGATACGCAGTATTTT. Protein: CASSLRGGAGDTQYF.

The chain couples TRBV28 to TRBJ1-2, with D tentatively TRBD1 (6 bases). V was clipped by 4 bases and J by 2 bases, with 14 bases between them. Germline values: CDR1 MDHEN, CDR2 SYDVKM. The CDR3 extends over 15 amino acids. The CDR3 region is CASSSYTGFNYGYTF. The CDR3 bases are TGTGCCAGCAGTTCATATACAGGGTTCAACTATGGCTACACCTTC.

The chain joins TRBV6-2 or TRBV6-3 to TRBJ1-2, with 7 bases that match TRBD1. J lost 7 bases, V lost 8 bases, and 10 bases had no gene match. The CDR3 is 13 residues long. The germline CDR1 and CDR2 sequences are MNHEY and SVGEGT. The CDR3 region is CASGSDRRRGYTF. In nucleotides, the CDR3 is TGTGCCAGCGGTTCGGACAGGCGGCGTGGCTACACCTTC.

This clonotype showed up just once. The chain has TRBV3-1 and TRBJ1-2, with D hard to call. The CDR3 covers 12 residues. Trimming took off 1 base at V and 10 bases at J, with 10 bases between the two ends. Looked up from germline, CDR1 is LGHDT and CDR2 is YNNKEL (reference sequence). The CDR3 coding sequence is TGTGCCAGCAGCCAAGGGTCAGCAACCTACACCTTC. Residues: CASSQGSATYTF.

The chain couples TRBV12-3 or TRBV12-4 to TRBJ2-7; tentatively, D is TRBD1 (5 bases). The CDR3 runs to 13 residues. V was cut by 5 bases and J by 2 bases, with 10 bases left in between. The CDR3 loop reads CASSAGKTYEQYF. The CDR3 DNA is TGTGCCAGCAGTGCAGGGAAAACCTACGAGCAGTACTTC.

In this sample, this clonotype turned up a few times. This chain connects TRBV20-1 to TRBJ2-5; unclear D gene. V lost 3 bases to trimming and J lost 4 bases, with 9 bases between them. Germline CDR1 and CDR2: DFQATT and SNEGSKA (reference sequence). The CDR3 is made up of 12 amino acids. The CDR3 DNA is TGCAGTGCTAGTGGCGACCCAGAGACCCAGTACTTC. Residues: CSASGDPETQYF.

In nucleotides, the CDR3 is TGTGCCAGCAGCAATCCCCGGGTTGATACGCAGTATTTT. Translating gives CASSNPRVDTQYF. J is TRBJ2-3 and V is TRBV7-2; D is unresolved. Germline values: CDR1 SGHTA, CDR2 FQGNSA. The CDR3 consists of 13 residues. Trimming left V 5 bases short and J 6 bases short, with 12 bases between. The full variable domain, in which reference TRBV7-2 and TRBJ2-3 provide the parts outside the CDR3, is GAGVSQSPSNKVTEKGKDVELRCDPISGHTALYWYRQSLGQGLEFLIYFQGNSAPDKSGLPSDRFSAERTGGSVSTLTIQRTQQEDSAVYLCASSNPRVDTQYFGPGTRLTVL.

V and J are TRBV15 and TRBJ2-5; the D is unclear. CDR1 and CDR2 (germline): LNHNV, YYDKDF (reference sequence). Trimming removed 0 bases from V and 7 bases from J, with 12 bases in between. The CDR3 has 14 residues. CDR3 residues: CATSREGSLMTQYF. The CDR3 bases are TGTGCCACCAGCAGAGAGGGATCCCTGATGACCCAGTACTTC.